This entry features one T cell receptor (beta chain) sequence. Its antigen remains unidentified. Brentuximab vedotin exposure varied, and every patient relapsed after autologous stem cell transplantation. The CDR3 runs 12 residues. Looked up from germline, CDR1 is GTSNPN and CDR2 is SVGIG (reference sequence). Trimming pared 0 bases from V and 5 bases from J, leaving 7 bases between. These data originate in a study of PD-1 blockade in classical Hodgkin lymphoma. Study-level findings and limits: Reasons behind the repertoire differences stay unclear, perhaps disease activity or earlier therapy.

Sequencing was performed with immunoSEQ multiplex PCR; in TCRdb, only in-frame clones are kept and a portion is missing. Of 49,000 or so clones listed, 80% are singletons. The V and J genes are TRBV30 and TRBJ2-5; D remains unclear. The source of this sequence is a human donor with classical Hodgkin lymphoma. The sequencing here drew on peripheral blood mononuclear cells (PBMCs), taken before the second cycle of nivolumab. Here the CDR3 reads CAWSVVEETQYF. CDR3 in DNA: TGTGCCTGGAGTGTAGTAGAGGAGACCCAGTACTTC.